What follows describes a single TCR beta chain. This sample was taken from a study of immune evolution from preneoplasia to lung adenocarcinoma. Sequencing was performed with immunoSEQ multiplex PCR; in TCRdb, only in-frame clones are kept and a portion is missing. The table includes 15,000 or so clones, 75% to 90% detected once. V lost 5 bases and J lost 6, with 14 bases in between. The germline V gene has CDR1 SGHRS and CDR2 YFSETQ. This CDR3 is built from 13 residues. The TCR originated in a person aged 70 to 79 with invasive lung adenocarcinoma. The sequencing sample was made of FFPE invasive lung adenocarcinoma tissue. This chain uses TRBV5-1 with TRBJ1-1; D possibly corresponds to TRBD1 (6 bases). CDR3 nucleotide sequence: TGCGCCAGCAGGCAACAGGGTTGGGCTGAAGCTTTCTTT. Its translation: CASRQQGWAEAFF.